These T cell receptor beta chains were read from a single sample in a study of blood T cell repertoires in COVID-19. Here immunoSEQ multiplex PCR was the method, and the copy in TCRdb shows in-frame clones only, minus some. Among over 55,000 clones, 75% to 90% were seen once, and the ten largest hold just over 8%. The sample comprised peripheral blood. The receptors here all came from a man aged 45-60 years with active COVID-19. Each CDR3 is given with its conserved first and last residue. D genes are given only for firm matches. A clone size is listed for some rows: how often the clone was seen (once, few, many), or a class if it is expanded.

>TRBJ2-3|NA|17|TRBV11-2|few
TGTGCCAGCACCTCGGGGGTCGGGGATGTCGGCACAGATACGCAGTATTTT
CASTSGVGDVGTDTQYF
>TRBJ2-7|NA|15|TRBV21-1|NA
TGTGCCAGCAGCAAACAGACAGGGATGCCCTACGAGCAGTACTTC
CASSKQTGMPYEQYF
>TRBJ1-5|NA|14|TRBV30|NA
TGTGCCTGGAGTGTCAGCACCGCTGTCGAGGCCCAGCATTTT
CAWSVSTAVEAQHF
>TRBJ2-3|NA|13|TRBV12-3/TRBV12-4|NA
TGTGCCAGCAGCCTGGGGGGGCCGGATACGCAGTATTTT
CASSLGGPDTQYF
>TRBJ1-5|TRBD1|13|TRBV2|NA
TGTGCCAGCAGAAGGGACAGGGATCAGCCCCAGCATTTT
CASRRDRDQPQHF
>TRBJ1-2|NA|12|TRBV28|NA
TGTGCCAGCAGTTTATCCGCGTATGGCTACACCTTC
CASSLSAYGYTF
>TRBJ1-2|TRBD1|17|TRBV5-6|NA
TGTGCCAGCAGCTTGGAAACGACAGGGGCGGCTAACTATGGCTACACCTTC
CASSLETTGAANYGYTF
>TRBJ1-2|NA|15|TRBV28|NA
TGTGCCAGCAGTTTATTTGACAATTTAAACTATGGCTACACCTTC
CASSLFDNLNYGYTF
>TRBJ2-1|NA|15|TRBV6-2/TRBV6-3|NA
TGTGCCAGCAGTTACTCCGGGACATCCTACAATGAGCAGTTCTTC
CASSYSGTSYNEQFF
>TRBJ1-4|NA|14|TRBV2|NA
TGTGCCAGCGAGGACTTAATAACTAATGAAAAACTGTTTTTT
CASEDLITNEKLFF
>TRBJ2-5|NA|15|TRBV7-2|NA
TGTGCCAGCAGCTTTTATCAGGAGCGGCAAGAGACCCAGTACTTC
CASSFYQERQETQYF
>TRBJ2-5|NA|15|TRBV30|NA
TGTGCCTGGAGTGACGTTAAGGGGGGGGGTGAGACCCAGTACTTC
CAWSDVKGGGETQYF
>TRBJ2-2|NA|15|TRBV15|NA
TGTGCCACCAGCAGAGGAGGCGGGAACACCGGGGAGCTGTTTTTT
CATSRGGGNTGELFF
>TRBJ2-3|NA|14|TRBV4-1|NA
TGCGCCAGCAGCCAAGAGCCACGAGGAGATACGCAGTATTTT
CASSQEPRGDTQYF
>TRBJ1-2|TRBD1|14|TRBV19|NA
TGTGCCAGCCTCGACAGGGCCGACATCTATGGCTACACCTTC
CASLDRADIYGYTF
>TRBJ2-5|TRBD1|15|TRBV28|NA
TGTGCCAGCAGTTTAAGGGGGACAGGGGAAGAGACCCAGTACTTC
CASSLRGTGEETQYF
>TRBJ2-2|TRBD1|15|TRBV5-1|NA
TGCGCCAGCAGCTTGGTGCAGGGGGTAACCGGGGAGCTGTTTTTT
CASSLVQGVTGELFF
>TRBJ1-5|NA|12|TRBV6-6|NA
TGTGCCAGCAGTCCTAGCGGGGGGCCCCAGCATTTT
CASSPSGGPQHF
>TRBJ2-7|TRBD1|13|TRBV28|NA
TGTGCCAGCAGTTTTCAAGGGAGACAGGGGGTGTACTTC
CASSFQGRQGVYF
>TRBJ2-1|NA|14|TRBV7-6|NA
TGTGCCAGCAGCTTAGGAAGGGAGGCCAATGAGCAGTTCTTC
CASSLGREANEQFF
>TRBJ2-5|NA|14|TRBV7-7|once
TGTGCTAGCAGCTCTTCGGGTTTGTCGGAGACCCAGTACTTC
CASSSSGLSETQYF
>TRBJ2-7|TRBD1|14|TRBV28|NA
TGTGCCAGCACCAGGGACAGGTCGACCTACGAGCAGTACTTC
CASTRDRSTYEQYF
>TRBJ1-5|TRBD1|15|TRBV4-2|NA
TGTGCCAGTCAACAGGACAGGGGCGCTCCCCTCCCCCAGCATTTT
CASQQDRGAPLPQHF
>TRBJ1-5|NA|15|TRBV10-3|once
TGTGCCACCGCCCGGGAGTCCTATAGCAATCAGCCCCAGCATTTT
CATARESYSNQPQHF
>TRBJ2-3|TRBD2|15|TRBV24-1|NA
TGTGCCACCAGGGGGAGGGGCGCGGGCACAGATACGCAGTATTTT
CATRGRGAGTDTQYF
>TRBJ1-2|NA|16|TRBV7-2|NA
TGTGCCAGCAGCTTAGGTACTCAGGGATTTGGTGGAGGCTACACCTTC
CASSLGTQGFGGGYTF
>TRBJ1-1|NA|15|TRBV2|NA
TGTGCCAGCAGTTCACCCTATCAGGGGCACACTGAAGCTTTCTTT
CASSSPYQGHTEAFF
>TRBJ2-7|NA|16|TRBV7-3|NA
TGTGCCAGCAGCCGAACCCCGGGACTTCAAGTTGGCGAGCAGTACTTC
CASSRTPGLQVGEQYF
>TRBJ2-1|TRBD2|17|TRBV7-8|few
TGTGCCAGCAGCTTCACTAGCGGGAGCGGGTCCTACAATGAGCAGTTCTTC
CASSFTSGSGSYNEQFF